This TCR beta chain was identified during a study of blood T cell repertoires in COVID-19. About the research overall: Sites across the United States, Italy and Spain contributed samples from acute and convalescent COVID-19. Sample material is recorded as cDNA or gDNA derived from T cells, B-cell-depleted T cells, or PBMCs.

This CDR3 region has 13 residues. Trimming left V 6 bases short and J 1 base short, with 8 bases between. Germline CDR1 and CDR2: KGHDR and SFDVKD. Original analysis: Amplification of reference gene primers was used by the study to estimate nucleated cell counts. Clones were read by immunoSEQ multiplex PCR, and TCRdb kept only the in-frame ones, dropping some. Clone size and V and J calls were adopted from that table, with D and trimming inferred from the DNA. The repertoire consists of 95,000 to 150,000 clones, with roughly 74% occurring once and the leading ten covering 5.5%. Sequencing was performed on peripheral blood. The chain is built from TRBV24-1 and TRBJ1-2, with D possibly being TRBD1 (5 bases). This TCR was recovered from a man in his fifties or sixties with acute or convalescent COVID-19. Written as DNA, the CDR3 is TGTGCCACCAGTCGGGGGGTTAACTATGGCTACACCTTC. Its translation: CATSRGVNYGYTF.